The clone carrying this T cell receptor beta chain was counted many times. This sample was taken from a study of type 1 and type 2 diabetes patients. PCR was run on genomic DNA. Amplification of the beta chain CDR3 used 30 forward and 13 reverse multiplex primers. TCRdb passed the multiplex PCR reads through MiXCR, listing each CDR3 protein once. The data hold around 300,000 distinct CDR3 sequences, with 40% to 50% observed a single time. This sequence originates from a man between 18 and 35 years old with type 2 diabetes. The material sequenced was peripheral blood mononuclear cells (PBMCs).

This chain's CDR3 is CASSGGEDRGIEKLFF. CDR3 sequence (DNA): TGTGCCAGCAGTGGAGGGGAGGACAGGGGGATTGAAAAACTGTTTTTT. This chain connects TRBV2 to TRBJ1-4, with TRBD1 identical over 10 bases. J gave up 7 bases and V 4 bases, and 9 bases lay outside the gene matches. The CDR3 extends over 16 amino acids. Germline CDR1 and CDR2: SNHLY and FYNNEI.